Listed here are 32 T cell receptor beta chains from one sample, sequenced in a study of blood T cell repertoires in COVID-19. Data came from immunoSEQ multiplex PCR; TCRdb stores just in-frame clones and leaves some out. The table lists tens of thousands of clones, about 79% of them singletons. The sequencing sample was made of peripheral blood. The receptors were sampled from a human donor in a cohort sampled during active COVID-19.

V gene TRBV11-2 combines with J gene TRBJ2-2; no definite D call. Trimming pared 3 bases from V and 5 bases from J, leaving 7 bases between. The CDR3 loop spans 13 amino acids. The germline V gene encodes CDR1 SGHAT and CDR2 FQNNGV. DNA of the CDR3: TGTGCCAGCAGCTTTTTCCAGACCGGGGAGCTGTTTTTT. It encodes CASSFFQTGELFF.

The chain joins TRBV11-3 to TRBJ1-1; D possibly corresponds to TRBD1 (5 bases). V was shortened by 1 base and J by 0 bases, with 18 bases between the two germline ends. Germline V CDR1 and CDR2: SGHNT, YENEEA. The CDR3 is made up of 18 amino acids. CDR3 bases: TGTGCCAGCAGCTTAGTTGGGTGGAGGGGACCGATGAACACTGAAGCTTTCTTT. Amino acids: CASSLVGWRGPMNTEAFF.

This clone was counted a single time. The chain couples TRBV18 to TRBJ2-7; 7 nucleotides line up with TRBD1. This CDR3 contains 15 residues. The germline CDR1 and CDR2 sequences are KGHSH and LQKENI. V lost 3 bases to trimming and J lost 4 bases; unmatched junction nucleotides: 9. The CDR3 reads CASSPGTASGYEQYF. CDR3 nucleotides: TGTGCCAGCTCACCCGGGACAGCCTCAGGGTACGAGCAGTACTTC.

The CDR3 protein is CASSLGYRGSKTEAFF. The CDR3 DNA reads TGTGCCAGCAGCTTAGGATACAGGGGGAGTAAGACTGAAGCTTTCTTT. The chain combines TRBV7-8 with TRBJ1-1, with TRBD1 matching over 8 bases. This CDR3 is 16 amino acids long. With 1 base clipped from V and 5 bases from J, the junction kept 9 bases outside the gene matches. CDR1 and CDR2 (germline): SGHVS, FQNEAQ. Complete variable domain (other parts from reference TRBV7-8 and TRBJ1-1): GAGVSQSPRYKVAKRGQDVALRCDPISGHVSLFWYQQALGQGPEFLTYFQNEAQLDKSGLPSDRFFAERPEGSVSTLKIQRTQQEDSAVYLCASSLGYRGSKTEAFFGQGTRLTVV.

This chain links TRBV9 with TRBJ2-7; TRBD1 is a possible D gene (6 bases). This CDR3 is 15 amino acids long. Trimming took off 0 bases at V and 1 base at J, with 11 bases between the two ends. Germline-derived CDR1 and CDR2 are SGDLS and YYNGEE. The DNA of the CDR3 is TGTGCCAGCAGCGTAGCTCGTGACAGGTCCTACGAGCAGTACTTC. It specifies CASSVARDRSYEQYF.

This clone was counted once. The rearrangement uses TRBV19 and TRBJ2-3; perhaps TRBD2 as D (6 bases). V dropped 6 bases and J dropped 1 base, with 14 bases sitting between them. The CDR3 contains 15 residues. Germline V gene sequence: CDR1 LNHDA, CDR2 SQIVND (reference sequence). Here the CDR3 DNA reads TGTGCCAGTAGAGGTGTTCTAGCGCGCACAGATACGCAGTATTTT. It codes for CASRGVLARTDTQYF. The entire variable domain, with the rest obtained from reference TRBV19 and TRBJ2-3, is as follows: DGGITQSPKYLFRKEGQNVTLSCEQNLNHDAMYWYRQDPGQGLRLIYYSQIVNDFQKGDIAEGYSVSREKKESFPLTVTSAQKNPTAFYLCASRGVLARTDTQYFGPGTRLTVL.

V gene TRBV7-9 combines with J gene TRBJ2-1; TRBD2 matches 7 bases. The germline CDR1 and CDR2 sequences are SEHNR and FQNEAQ (reference sequence). V shed 2 bases and J 7 bases; nucleotides not matched to a gene: 14. The CDR3 spans 17 residues. The CDR3 spells CASSLRRETWRGNEQFF. DNA of the CDR3: TGTGCCAGCAGCTTACGGCGGGAGACCTGGCGCGGAAATGAGCAGTTCTTC.

Written as DNA, the CDR3 is TGTGCCAGCAGCCGTAGCGGGCGGGTGACCACAGATACGCAGTATTTT. Protein sequence: CASSRSGRVTTDTQYF. The chain links TRBV7-2 to TRBJ2-3; 7 nucleotides line up with TRBD2. CDR1 SGHTA and CDR2 FQGNSA come from the germline V gene. Trimming took 5 bases from V and 2 from J; bases not matched to a gene: 10. The CDR3 has 16 residues. The complete variable domain, with remaining parts taken from reference TRBV7-2 and TRBJ2-3, reads GAGVSQSPSNKVTEKGKDVELRCDPISGHTALYWYRQSLGQGLEFLIYFQGNSAPDKSGLPSDRFSAERTGGSVSTLTIQRTQQEDSAVYLCASSRSGRVTTDTQYFGPGTRLTVL.

The rearrangement joins TRBV7-9 to TRBJ1-1; maybe TRBD1 (6 bases). Per germline, CDR1 SEHNR and CDR2 FQNEAQ (reference sequence). This CDR3 comprises 12 residues. V lost 5 bases and J 7 bases, leaving 11 bases between the germline ends. CDR3 DNA: TGTGCCAGCAGCCCGGACAGCCTTGAAGCTTTCTTT. Protein: CASSPDSLEAFF.

The chain has TRBV19 and TRBJ2-7; D is undetermined. Trimming pared 3 bases from V and 0 bases from J, leaving 6 bases between. The CDR3 runs to 13 residues. Germline V gene lookup returns CDR1 LNHDA and CDR2 SQIVND (reference sequence). Written as DNA, the CDR3 is TGTGCCAGTAGTATTGGCAGCTCCTACGAGCAGTACTTC. Its protein is CASSIGSSYEQYF.

The V call is TRBV7-2, the J call TRBJ2-7; 9 bases are shared with TRBD2. The trim removed 6 bases at V and 0 bases at J, leaving 6 bases unmatched. This CDR3 spans 15 amino acids. CDR1 SGHTA and CDR2 FQGNSA come from the germline V gene. CDR3 sequence reads: CASSSDSGSSYEQYF. Written as DNA, the CDR3 is TGTGCCAGCAGTTCCGATAGCGGGAGCTCCTACGAGCAGTACTTC.

The chain is built from TRBV6-4 and TRBJ2-7, with a tentative D call TRBD2 (6 bases). In germline, CDR1 is MRHNA, CDR2 SNTAGT. The CDR3 is 8 amino acids. CDR3 loop: CQPGLPYF. The CDR3 region has the DNA TGTCAACCGGGACTGCCGTACTTC.

This chain uses TRBV27 with TRBJ2-2; 7 nucleotides align to TRBD2. CDR3 size: 17 residues. The germline gives CDR1 MNHEY, CDR2 SMNVEV (reference sequence). J lost 4 bases, V lost 2 bases, and 10 bases had no gene match. CDR3 bases: TGTGCCAGCAGTTTAGCGGGTAGGGGAGGGTCCACCGGGGAGCTGTTTTTT. Its protein product is CASSLAGRGGSTGELFF.

The chain couples TRBV19 to TRBJ2-1; D is possibly TRBD2 (5 bases). The ends were cut back, 3 bases at V and 4 bases at J, with 13 bases in the middle. CDR3 length: 15 residues. CDR1 is LNHDA and CDR2 is SQIVND in the germline V gene (reference sequence). The chain's CDR3 is CASSMRSGAYNEQFF. Here the CDR3 DNA reads TGTGCCAGTAGTATGAGGAGCGGTGCGTACAATGAGCAGTTCTTC.

This sequence joins TRBV27 and TRBJ2-7, with 9 bases matching TRBD2. J lost 9 bases, V lost 6 bases, and 15 bases had no gene match. This CDR3 is built from 15 residues. Germline loops: CDR1 MNHEY, CDR2 SMNVEV (reference sequence). The CDR3 nucleotides are TGTGCCAGCAGCCGGACTAGCGCGAACCCGGGGGGGCAGTACTTC. Its translation: CASSRTSANPGGQYF.

The V gene is TRBV2, the J gene TRBJ1-2, with 9 nucleotides matching TRBD1. CDR1 and CDR2 from the germline V gene are SNHLY and FYNNEI. V lost 6 bases and J lost 7; bases outside the gene matches: 15. The CDR3 is made up of 16 amino acids. The CDR3 sequence: CASSLNLQGADLGYTF. The CDR3 nucleotides read TGTGCCAGCAGCCTGAATCTACAGGGGGCGGATCTTGGCTACACCTTC.

The chain has TRBV6-5 and TRBJ2-1; 12 bases map to TRBD2. This CDR3 spans 15 amino acids. Germline assignment: CDR1 MNHEY and CDR2 SVGAGI. The ends lost 6 bases at V and 2 bases at J; junction bases unmatched: 2. As DNA, the CDR3 is TGTGCCAGCAGACTAGCGGGAGGTCCCTACAATGAGCAGTTCTTC. Its translation: CASRLAGGPYNEQFF.

The chain uses TRBV6-2 or TRBV6-3 and TRBJ2-5; the D gene is possibly TRBD1 (5 bases). Per the germline V gene, CDR1 is MNHEY and CDR2 is SVGEGT. CDR3 length: 13 residues. Trimming shortened V by 2 bases and J by 5 bases, and 9 bases separated the two germline ends. This CDR3 is CASSYRAGETQYF. CDR3 nucleotides: TGTGCCAGCAGTTACCGCGCAGGGGAGACCCAGTACTTC.

V gene TRBV5-4 combines with J gene TRBJ2-2, with 7 bases fitting TRBD2. Germline V gene lookup returns CDR1 SGHNT and CDR2 YYREEE (reference sequence). The length of the CDR3 is 14 residues. Losses at the gene ends were 4 bases for V and 7 bases for J; bases not matched to a gene: 7. The CDR3 is CASSPGGPGGELFF. The CDR3 DNA reads TGTGCCAGCAGCCCGGGAGGTCCCGGCGGGGAGCTGTTTTTT.

The chain couples TRBV9 to TRBJ2-7, with D possibly TRBD1 on 6 matching bases. Per germline, CDR1 SGDLS and CDR2 YYNGEE. The CDR3 consists of 12 residues. Between the trimmed V and J ends, which lost 4 bases and 2 bases, there was a span of 7 bases. The DNA for the CDR3 is TGTGCCAGCAGCAGGACAGCCTACGAGCAGTACTTC. It translates to CASSRTAYEQYF.

The chain carries TRBV2 and TRBJ2-7; 7 bases are a match to TRBD1. The CDR3 is made up of 14 amino acids. The V gene's germline CDR1 is SNHLY and CDR2 FYNNEI. Trimming took 3 bases from V and 1 from J; bases not matched to a gene: 3. Written as DNA, the CDR3 is TGTGCCAGCAGTGAGGACAGGTATTCCTACGAGCAGTACTTC. Amino acid sequence: CASSEDRYSYEQYF.

The rearrangement joins TRBV7-8 to TRBJ1-4; D possibly corresponds to TRBD1 (5 bases). Germline V CDR1 and CDR2: SGHVS, FQNEAQ. This CDR3 has 12 amino acids. Between the trimmed V and J ends, which lost 5 bases and 10 bases, there was a span of 11 bases. The CDR3 is CASSPKQGKLFF. The DNA for the CDR3 is TGTGCCAGCAGCCCCAAGCAGGGAAAACTGTTTTTT.

The gene calls are TRBV7-8 and TRBJ1-4; unclear D gene. Germline V gene sequence: CDR1 SGHVS, CDR2 FQNEAQ. CDR3 length: 14 residues. Trimming took 4 bases from V and 4 from J, leaving 10 bases between them. The CDR3 here is CASSSQEGNEKLFF. For the CDR3, the DNA is TGTGCCAGCAGCTCCCAAGAGGGTAATGAAAAACTGTTTTTT.

The chain joins TRBV5-4 to TRBJ2-7; 9 bases agree with TRBD2. There are 15 residues in the CDR3. CDR1 is SGHNT and CDR2 is YYREEE in the germline V gene (reference sequence). V lost 2 bases and J lost 2; bases outside the gene matches: 5. The CDR3 nucleotides read TGTGCCAGCAGCTTCGGGGCTAGCGGGGCCTACGAGCAGTACTTC. This translates into CASSFGASGAYEQYF.

This rearrangement joins TRBV19 to TRBJ2-1, with a possible D match to TRBD2 (6 bases). The V end was cut by 6 bases, the J end by 6 bases, with 12 bases between. Germline assignment: CDR1 LNHDA and CDR2 SQIVND (reference sequence). CDR3 size: 13 residues. The CDR3 nucleotides are TGTGCCAGTAGCCCGGTGGGGGGCAATGAGCAGTTCTTC. This encodes CASSPVGGNEQFF.

CDR3 bases: TGTGCCAGCAGCTTGGGGGACAGGGACCACAATGAGCAGTTCTTC. Translating it yields CASSLGDRDHNEQFF. The rearrangement joins TRBV5-8 to TRBJ2-1; TRBD1 aligns across 9 bases. V was clipped by 0 bases and J by 5 bases; unmatched bases: 3. The germline CDR1 and CDR2 sequences are SGHTS and YDEGEE. CDR3 length: 15 amino acids. Full variable domain (outside the CDR3, taken from reference TRBV5-8 and TRBJ2-1): EAGVTQSPTHLIKTRGQQATLRCSPISGHTSVYWYQQALGLGLQFLLWYDEGEERNRGNFPPRFSGRQFPNYSSELNVNALELEDSALYLCASSLGDRDHNEQFFGPGTRLTVL.

This chain links TRBV7-9 with TRBJ2-3, with D possibly being TRBD2 (6 bases). Germline CDR1 and CDR2: SEHNR and FQNEAQ (reference sequence). Trimming pared 3 bases from V and 1 base from J, leaving 11 bases between. This CDR3 region has 15 residues. CDR3 region: CASSFLTGGTDTQYF. CDR3 nucleotides: TGTGCCAGCAGCTTTTTAACGGGGGGCACAGATACGCAGTATTTT.

As DNA, the CDR3 is TGTGCCAGCAGCTTAGGGCGGGCCTATGGCTACACCTTC. Its protein is CASSLGRAYGYTF. The chain employs TRBV7-2 and TRBJ1-2; D is ambiguous. Germline loops: CDR1 SGHTA, CDR2 FQGNSA. The CDR3 runs to 13 residues. Trimming left V 1 base short and J 4 bases short, with 7 bases between.

In DNA, the CDR3 is TGCAGCGTTGGACAGGGAGACACTGAAGCTTTCTTT. It yields the protein CSVGQGDTEAFF. This chain joins TRBV29-1 and TRBJ1-1, with 7 bases matching TRBD1. Germline CDR1 is SQVTM and CDR2 is ANQGSEA. With 4 bases clipped from V and 3 bases from J, the junction kept 2 bases outside the gene matches. The CDR3 is made up of 12 amino acids.

The chain employs TRBV7-9 and TRBJ1-2, with TRBD1 matching 7 bases. Trimming removed 0 bases from V and 8 bases from J; junction bases left unmatched: 3. The CDR3 length is 13 residues. CDR1 SEHNR and CDR2 FQNEAQ come from the germline V gene (reference sequence). The CDR3, as DNA: TGTGCCAGCAGCTTAGCGCAAGGGGGCGGCTACACCTTC. Protein sequence: CASSLAQGGGYTF.

The chain uses TRBV23-1 and TRBJ2-3; 10 bases agree with TRBD1. TRBV23-1 is known as an ORF, though its function is uncertain. The CDR3 covers 13 residues. J was trimmed by 4 bases and V by 7 bases; bases with no gene match: 2. The CDR3 reads CASNGTGADTQYF. The CDR3 nucleotides read TGCGCCAGCAATGGGACAGGGGCAGATACGCAGTATTTT.

V is TRBV19 and J is TRBJ1-5; TRBD1 matches at 7 bases. Trimming at V came to 4 bases and at J to 6 bases, leaving 9 bases not matched to a gene. The CDR3 spans 15 residues. Germline CDR1 and CDR2: LNHDA and SQIVND (reference sequence). The CDR3 loop is CASSTPGTVAQPQHF. CDR3 DNA: TGTGCCAGTAGTACCCCTGGGACAGTAGCTCAGCCCCAGCATTTT. Together with reference TRBV19 and TRBJ1-5, the CDR3 gives the full variable domain: DGGITQSPKYLFRKEGQNVTLSCEQNLNHDAMYWYRQDPGQGLRLIYYSQIVNDFQKGDIAEGYSVSREKKESFPLTVTSAQKNPTAFYLCASSTPGTVAQPQHFGDGTRLSIL.